Here is one T cell receptor (beta chain) with its context. Its antigen is currently unknown. UMIs and sample barcodes were carried by the TCR alpha and TCR beta cDNA libraries that 5'RACE produced using constant-segment primers. TCRdb re-called the 5' RACE reads with MiXCR, one entry per CDR3 protein. The table shows roughly 150,000 distinct CDR3 sequences, with almost 25% occurring only once. This specimen comes from a study of T-cell memory formation after mild COVID-19. Study-wide findings and caveats: That cross-reactive memory joined was suggested by some responding clones appearing in pre-infection memory. Contracting clones, day 15 to 85, had balanced CD4/CD8, and later expanders favored CD4+. Mostly located in CM and EM were contracting CD4+ clones, with contracting CD8+ clones located in EMRA.

The CDR3 sequence is 14 residues long. V lost 1 base to trimming and J lost 2 bases, with 6 bases between them. Germline CDR1 LGHDT, CDR2 YNNKEL (reference sequence). The sample consisted of PBMCs or a T cell subset sorted from them (not recorded which). This chain uses TRBV3-1 with TRBJ1-3; TRBD1 might be the D (5 bases). The clonotype was recovered from an adult woman who had mild COVID-19 (a few samples of this study predate the infection). Cell type and time point are not known. The CDR3 sequence is CASSQVGAGNTIYF. In nucleotides, the CDR3 is TGTGCCAGCAGCCAAGTAGGGGCTGGAAACACCATATATTTT. The complete variable domain, with remaining parts taken from reference TRBV3-1 and TRBJ1-3, reads DTAVSQTPKYLVTQMGNDKSIKCEQNLGHDTMYWYKQDSKKFLKIMFSYNNKELIINETVPNRFSPKSPDKAHLNLHINSLELGDSAVYFCASSQVGAGNTIYFGEGSWLTVV.